This T cell receptor beta chain was identified in a study of T cell responses to AZD1222 COVID-19 vaccine. Study findings and constraints: In the spike-specific TCR repertoire, nearly half reportedly target unmutated variant regions. Seropositive AZD1222 recipients at baseline numbered only five or six.

The CDR3 spans 14 residues. TCRdb's copy holds only in-frame clones and misses some; the assay was immunoSEQ multiplex PCR. The data contain some 120,000 clones, over 75% of them singletons. A note on this clone: The antigen remains unidentified.

This sequence originates from an adult in good health. The specimen was peripheral blood, collected on day 0 of MenACWY control vaccination. V gene TRBV12-2 combines with J gene TRBJ2-5; the table's D call of TRBD1 was not tested on the DNA. TRBV12-2 corresponds to a pseudogene. In nucleotides, the CDR3 is TGTGCAAGTCGCTTTCGACAGCGACAAGAGACCCAGTACTTC. Amino acid sequence: CASRFRQRQETQYF.